This T cell receptor beta chain was sequenced in a study of blood T cell repertoires in COVID-19. Study as a whole: Samples of COVID-19 (acute and convalescent) were obtained from the United States, Italy and Spain. PBMCs, B-cell-depleted T cells, or T cells were the source of the cDNA or gDNA that made up the material.

Authors' processing steps: The authors estimated nucleated cell counts from reference gene primer amplification. Here immunoSEQ multiplex PCR was the method, and the copy in TCRdb shows in-frame clones only, minus some. Clonal size and the V and J genes are those of that table, whereas D and trimming came from the DNA. The repertoire holds about 67,000 clones, about 82% seen once, with over 40% in the top ten. Germline loops: CDR1 SGHVS, CDR2 FNYEAQ. This CDR3 comprises 15 residues. With V trimmed by 5 bases and J by 4 bases, 5 bases remained unmatched. The chain links TRBV7-6 to TRBJ2-1, with 10 bases lining up with TRBD2. Input material: peripheral blood. This TCR was sampled from a human donor in a cohort sampled during active COVID-19. The CDR3 DNA follows: TGTGCCAGCAGCCTTCTAGCGGGGGCTTACAATGAGCAGTTCTTC. Translation gives CASSLLAGAYNEQFF.